This T cell receptor beta chain derives from a study of blood T cell repertoires in COVID-19. Study at large: Samples taken during acute and convalescent COVID-19 were collected in the United States, Italy and Spain. Sources were T cells, B-cell-depleted T cells, or PBMCs; the material itself was cDNA or gDNA.

The CDR3 has 17 residues. V was pared by 4 bases and J by 6 bases, with 22 bases between. Germline V gives CDR1 MDHEN, CDR2 SYDVKM. Original processing notes: Researchers report that nucleated cell counts were estimated from reference gene primer amplification. The data were produced by immunoSEQ multiplex PCR, yet TCRdb's version contains in-frame clones alone and is incomplete. V, J and clone size were drawn from that table, and D and trimming were deduced from the DNA. The sample includes 25,000 to 30,000 clones, roughly 70% of them seen just once. This TCR derives from a boy aged 2 to 9 with active or convalescent COVID-19. This chain connects TRBV28 to TRBJ2-1; weak D call: TRBD2 (6 bases). The sample consisted of peripheral blood. Written as DNA, the CDR3 is TGTGCCAGCAGTTCGTTCTGGGACTCCCAGCTGCCCAATGAGCAGTTCTTC. It specifies CASSSFWDSQLPNEQFF.